This TCR beta chain was obtained from a study of identical twins. General study findings and limits: Monozygotic twin pairs showed more out-of-frame TCR alpha sharing than models estimated.

As concerns this clonotype: What it recognizes is unknown.

Trimming removed 3 bases at V and 3 bases at J, with 8 bases between. Per germline, CDR1 SGHVS and CDR2 FNYEAQ. The CDR3 sequence is 14 residues long. Unique molecular identifiers were present on cDNA, and template switching added a universal primer site. TCRdb re-analysed the 5' RACE reads in MiXCR, keeping a single row per CDR3 protein. The sample has hundreds of thousands of distinct CDR3 sequences; 6% to 6.5% are singletons. Sequencing used naive T cells sorted from blood. This sequence was found in a man in his late teens or twenties in good health. This sequence joins TRBV7-6 and TRBJ2-2; D may be TRBD2 (6 bases). CDR3 coding DNA: TGTGCCAGCAGCTTGGAGGGAGACACCGGGGAGCTGTTTTTT. It specifies CASSLEGDTGELFF.